Listed below are T cell receptor beta chains from one sample, sequenced in a study of blood T cell repertoires in COVID-19. Profiling relied on immunoSEQ multiplex PCR, and the TCRdb table lists in-frame clones only, not all of them. The sample shows some 71,000 clones, roughly 90% of them seen only once. Sequencing used peripheral blood. Receptor source: a man aged 25 to 45 with acute or convalescent COVID-19. Each CDR3 is given with its conserved first and last residue. A D gene is named only where the DNA matches it firmly. The size of a clone is reported for some rows only, either as once, few or many, or as a class for expanded clones.

size: -
J: TRBJ2-5
V: TRBV20-1
D: -
DNA: TGCAGTGCTTCGCTACTAGAGACCCAGTACTTC
CDR3: CSASLLETQYF

size: -
J: TRBJ1-3
V: TRBV4-1
D: -
DNA: TGCGCCAGCAGCCAAGATCCGCGGGGGTTTGGAAACACCATATATTTT
CDR3: CASSQDPRGFGNTIYF

size: -
J: TRBJ1-5
V: TRBV18
D: -
DNA: TGTGCCAGCTCACCGAGCCCCGATCAGCCCCAGCATTTT
CDR3: CASSPSPDQPQHF

size: -
J: TRBJ1-2
V: TRBV6-6
D: -
DNA: TGTGCCAGCCTTTCTAACTATGGCTACACCTTC
CDR3: CASLSNYGYTF

size: -
J: TRBJ1-1
V: TRBV27
D: -
DNA: TGTGCCAGCAGTCCCCGGGGGGCGAACACTGAAGCTTTCTTT
CDR3: CASSPRGANTEAFF

size: once
J: TRBJ1-2
V: TRBV29-1
D: -
DNA: TGCAGCGTGGCATCTTCGGGGTTTAAGTTTAACTATGGCTACACCTTC
CDR3: CSVASSGFKFNYGYTF

size: -
J: TRBJ2-3
V: TRBV10-3
D: TRBD2
DNA: TGTGCCATCAGAATAGCGGGAGCCCCAGATACGCAGTATTTT
CDR3: CAIRIAGAPDTQYF

size: -
J: TRBJ1-1
V: TRBV6-6
D: -
DNA: TGTGCCAGCAGTTATCAGGGTGGGACTGAAGCTTTCTTT
CDR3: CASSYQGGTEAFF

size: -
J: TRBJ2-7
V: TRBV6-1
D: TRBD1
DNA: TGTGCCAGCAGTGACCAGACACAGGGGCCTGGGGAGCAGTACTTC
CDR3: CASSDQTQGPGEQYF

size: few
J: TRBJ1-5
V: TRBV2
D: -
DNA: TGTGCCAGCAGTGAGGGCAGATATCAGCCCCAGCATTTT
CDR3: CASSEGRYQPQHF

size: -
J: TRBJ2-5
V: TRBV29-1
D: -
DNA: TGCAGCGTTGTAGGGCAGAGGGTTTCCCAAGGAGAGACCCAGTACTTC
CDR3: CSVVGQRVSQGETQYF

size: once
J: TRBJ1-6
V: TRBV3-1/TRBV3-2
D: TRBD1
DNA: TGTGCCAGCAGCCAAGGACAGGGTTCGAGGGATTCACCCCTCCACTTT
CDR3: CASSQGQGSRDSPLHF

size: -
J: TRBJ2-2
V: TRBV28
D: TRBD1
DNA: TGTGCCAGCAGCCAAACCGGGACAGGGAGAACCGGGGAGCTGTTTTTT
CDR3: CASSQTGTGRTGELFF

size: -
J: TRBJ1-4
V: TRBV19
D: TRBD1
DNA: TGTGCCAGTAGTCCTCGGGACAGGGGAAATGAAAAACTGTTTTTT
CDR3: CASSPRDRGNEKLFF

size: -
J: TRBJ1-1
V: TRBV4-2
D: -
DNA: TGTGCCAGCAGCCAAATAACAACAAATGGACAGCAGGCTTTCTTT
CDR3: CASSQITTNGQQAFF

size: -
J: TRBJ1-1
V: TRBV2
D: -
DNA: TGTGCCAGCCGACGGGAGATGAACACTGAAGCTTTCTTT
CDR3: CASRREMNTEAFF

size: once
J: TRBJ2-5
V: TRBV18
D: TRBD2
DNA: TGTGCCAGCTCACCTAGGACTAGCCGAGAGACCCAGTACTTC
CDR3: CASSPRTSRETQYF

size: -
J: TRBJ2-1
V: TRBV2
D: TRBD2
DNA: TGTGCCATCCCGTTAAGCGGGGGCACCTACAATGAGCAGTTCTTC
CDR3: CAIPLSGGTYNEQFF

size: few
J: TRBJ1-2
V: TRBV29-1
D: TRBD1
DNA: TGCAGCGTTGACCAAAAAGGGACAGGCAACTATGGCTACACCTTC
CDR3: CSVDQKGTGNYGYTF

size: -
J: TRBJ2-4
V: TRBV19
D: -
DNA: TGTGCCAGTAGTGCTAGGGGGAAAGCCTCCGCCAAAAACATTCAGTACTTC
CDR3: CASSARGKASAKNIQYF

size: -
J: TRBJ2-5
V: TRBV2
D: -
DNA: TGTGCCAGCAGTCTTGAGCGGACGTACCAAGAGACCCAGTACTTC
CDR3: CASSLERTYQETQYF

size: -
J: TRBJ1-2
V: TRBV7-2
D: -
DNA: TGTGCCAGCAGCCCCGGAAACGGGGGCTACACCTTC
CDR3: CASSPGNGGYTF

size: -
J: TRBJ1-4
V: TRBV9
D: -
DNA: TGTGCCAGCAGCGTAGAAGGCCAGGGAAAATTGTTTTTT
CDR3: CASSVEGQGKLFF

size: -
J: TRBJ1-6
V: TRBV30
D: -
DNA: TGTGCCTGGGCAGACGGAGTGGATTCACCCCTCCACTTT
CDR3: CAWADGVDSPLHF

size: -
J: TRBJ1-1
V: TRBV27
D: -
DNA: TGTGCCAGCAGTTTATTAAGGAGGACTGAAGCTTTCTTT
CDR3: CASSLLRRTEAFF

size: -
J: TRBJ1-2
V: TRBV5-4
D: -
DNA: TGTGCCAGCAGCCCAACCACCCCGGGGGAAATCTATGGCTACACCTTC
CDR3: CASSPTTPGEIYGYTF

size: -
J: TRBJ1-2
V: TRBV6-2/TRBV6-3
D: -
DNA: TGTGCCAGCAGTCCGGGACACCTTCTGGGCTACACCTTC
CDR3: CASSPGHLLGYTF

size: -
J: TRBJ1-2
V: TRBV7-3
D: TRBD1
DNA: TGTGCCAGCAGCCCATCGAAAGACAGGGGTCGTGGCTACACCTTC
CDR3: CASSPSKDRGRGYTF

size: -
J: TRBJ1-2
V: TRBV29-1
D: TRBD1
DNA: TGCAGCATAGGGACAGGGATGAACTATGGCTACACCTTC
CDR3: CSIGTGMNYGYTF